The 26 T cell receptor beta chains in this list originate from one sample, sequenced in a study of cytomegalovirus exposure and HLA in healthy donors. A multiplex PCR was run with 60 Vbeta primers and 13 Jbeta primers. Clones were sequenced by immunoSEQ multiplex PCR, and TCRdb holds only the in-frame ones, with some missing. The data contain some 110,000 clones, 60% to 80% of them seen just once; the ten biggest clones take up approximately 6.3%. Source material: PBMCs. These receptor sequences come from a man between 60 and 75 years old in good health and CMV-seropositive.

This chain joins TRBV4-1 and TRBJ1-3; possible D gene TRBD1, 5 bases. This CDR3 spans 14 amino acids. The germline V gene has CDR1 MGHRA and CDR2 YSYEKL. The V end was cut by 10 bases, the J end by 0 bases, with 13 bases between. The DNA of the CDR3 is TGCGCCACAGCCCAGGGAAACTCTGGAAACACCATATATTTT. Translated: CATAQGNSGNTIYF.

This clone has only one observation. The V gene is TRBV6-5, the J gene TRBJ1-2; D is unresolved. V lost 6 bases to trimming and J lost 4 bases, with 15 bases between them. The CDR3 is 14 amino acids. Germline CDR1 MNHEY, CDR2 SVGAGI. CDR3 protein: CASSSAGERYGYTF. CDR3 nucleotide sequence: TGTGCCAGCAGCTCTGCCGGGGAGCGCTATGGCTACACCTTC.

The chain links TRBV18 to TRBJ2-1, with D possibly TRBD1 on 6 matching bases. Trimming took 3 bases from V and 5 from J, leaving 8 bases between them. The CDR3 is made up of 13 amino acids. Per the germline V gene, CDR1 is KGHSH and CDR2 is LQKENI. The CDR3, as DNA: TGTGCCAGCTCACCCCCAGGGGACAATGAGCAGTTCTTC. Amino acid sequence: CASSPPGDNEQFF.

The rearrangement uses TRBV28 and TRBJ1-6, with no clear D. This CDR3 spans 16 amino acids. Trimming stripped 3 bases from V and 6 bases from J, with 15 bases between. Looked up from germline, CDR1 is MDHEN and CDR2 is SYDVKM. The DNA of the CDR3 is TGTGCCAGCAGTTTTCTTCGTTCCGGTCTTAATTCACCCCTCCACTTT. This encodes CASSFLRSGLNSPLHF. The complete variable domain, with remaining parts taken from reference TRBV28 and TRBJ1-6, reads DVKVTQSSRYLVKRTGEKVFLECVQDMDHENMFWYRQDPGLGLRLIYFSYDVKMKEKGDIPEGYSVSREKKERFSLILESASTNQTSMYLCASSFLRSGLNSPLHFGNGTRLTVT.

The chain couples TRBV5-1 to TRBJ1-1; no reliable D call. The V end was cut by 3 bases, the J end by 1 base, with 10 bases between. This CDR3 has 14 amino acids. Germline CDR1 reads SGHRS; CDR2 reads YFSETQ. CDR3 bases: TGCGCCAGCAGCTCGGCACTAGAGAACACTGAAGCTTTCTTT. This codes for CASSSALENTEAFF. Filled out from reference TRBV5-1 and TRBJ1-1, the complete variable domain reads KAGVTQTPRYLIKTRGQQVTLSCSPISGHRSVSWYQQTPGQGLQFLFEYFSETQRNKGNFPGRFSGRQFSNSRSEMNVSTLELGDSALYLCASSSALENTEAFFGQGTRLTVV.

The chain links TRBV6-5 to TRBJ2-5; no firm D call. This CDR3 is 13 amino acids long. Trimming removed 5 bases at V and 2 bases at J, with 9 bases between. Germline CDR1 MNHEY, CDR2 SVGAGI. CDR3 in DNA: TGTGCCAGCAGTCCCGACAATCAAGAGACCCAGTACTTC. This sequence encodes CASSPDNQETQYF.

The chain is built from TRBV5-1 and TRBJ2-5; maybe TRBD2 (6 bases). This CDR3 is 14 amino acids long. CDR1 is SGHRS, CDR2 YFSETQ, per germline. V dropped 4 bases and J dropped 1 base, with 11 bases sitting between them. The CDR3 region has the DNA TGCGCCAGCAGCGGGGGACTGCGCCAAGAGACCCAGTACTTC. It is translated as CASSGGLRQETQYF.

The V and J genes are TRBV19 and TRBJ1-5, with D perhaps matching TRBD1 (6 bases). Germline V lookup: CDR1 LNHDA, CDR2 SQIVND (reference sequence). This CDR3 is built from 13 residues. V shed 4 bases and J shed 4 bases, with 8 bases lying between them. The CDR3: CASSKQGNQPQHF. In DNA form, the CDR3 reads TGTGCCAGTAGTAAACAGGGAAATCAGCCCCAGCATTTT.

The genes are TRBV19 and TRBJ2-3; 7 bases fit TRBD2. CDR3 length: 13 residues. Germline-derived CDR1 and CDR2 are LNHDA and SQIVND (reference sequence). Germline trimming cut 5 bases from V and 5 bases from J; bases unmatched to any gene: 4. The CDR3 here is CASSGGDGDTQYF. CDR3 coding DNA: TGTGCCAGTAGTGGGGGGGACGGAGATACGCAGTATTTT.

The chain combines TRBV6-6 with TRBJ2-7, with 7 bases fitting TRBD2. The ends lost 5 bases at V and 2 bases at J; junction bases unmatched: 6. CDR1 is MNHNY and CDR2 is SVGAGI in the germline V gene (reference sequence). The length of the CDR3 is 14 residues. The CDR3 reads CASSAPREAYEQYF. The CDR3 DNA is TGTGCCAGCAGTGCTCCCCGGGAGGCCTACGAGCAGTACTTC.

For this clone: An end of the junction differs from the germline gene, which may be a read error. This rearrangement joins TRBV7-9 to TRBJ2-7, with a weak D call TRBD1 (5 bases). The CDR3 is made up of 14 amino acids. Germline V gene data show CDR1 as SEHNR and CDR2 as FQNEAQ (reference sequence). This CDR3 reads CSSSLEQDVYEQYF. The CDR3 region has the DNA TGTTCCAGCAGCTTAGAACAGGATGTTTACGAGCAGTACTTC.

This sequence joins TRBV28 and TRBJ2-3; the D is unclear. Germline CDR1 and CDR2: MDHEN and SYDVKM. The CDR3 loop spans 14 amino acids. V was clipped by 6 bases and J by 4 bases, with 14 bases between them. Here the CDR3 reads CASSESRRADTQYF. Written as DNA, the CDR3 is TGTGCCAGCAGCGAATCTAGACGGGCAGATACGCAGTATTTT.

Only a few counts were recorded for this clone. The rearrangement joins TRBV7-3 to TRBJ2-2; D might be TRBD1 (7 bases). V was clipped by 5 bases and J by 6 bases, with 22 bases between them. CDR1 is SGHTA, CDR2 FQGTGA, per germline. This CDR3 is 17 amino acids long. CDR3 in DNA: TGTGCCAGCAGCCTTCGGCTGGGACAGCCGGGGGCCGGGGAGCTGTTTTTT. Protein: CASSLRLGQPGAGELFF.

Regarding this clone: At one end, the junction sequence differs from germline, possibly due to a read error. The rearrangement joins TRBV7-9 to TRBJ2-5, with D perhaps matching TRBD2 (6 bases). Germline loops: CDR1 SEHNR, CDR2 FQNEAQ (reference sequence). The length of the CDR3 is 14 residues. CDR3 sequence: CASGFTGLQETQYF. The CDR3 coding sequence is TGTGCCAGCGGCTTTACGGGACTCCAAGAGACCCAGTACTTC.

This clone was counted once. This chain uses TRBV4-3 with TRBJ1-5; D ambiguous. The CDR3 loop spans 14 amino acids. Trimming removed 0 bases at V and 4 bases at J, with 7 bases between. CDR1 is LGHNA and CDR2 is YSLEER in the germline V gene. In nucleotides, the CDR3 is TGCGCCAGCAGCCAAGAATACGGTAATCAGCCCCAGCATTTT. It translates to CASSQEYGNQPQHF.

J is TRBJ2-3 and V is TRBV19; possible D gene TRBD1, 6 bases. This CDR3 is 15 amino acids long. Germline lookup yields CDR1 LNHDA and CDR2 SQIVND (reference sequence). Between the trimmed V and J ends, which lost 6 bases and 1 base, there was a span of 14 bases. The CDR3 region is CASRDSVLGTDTQYF. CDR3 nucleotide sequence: TGTGCCAGTAGGGACAGCGTACTAGGCACAGATACGCAGTATTTT. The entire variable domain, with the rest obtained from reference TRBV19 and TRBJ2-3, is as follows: DGGITQSPKYLFRKEGQNVTLSCEQNLNHDAMYWYRQDPGQGLRLIYYSQIVNDFQKGDIAEGYSVSREKKESFPLTVTSAQKNPTAFYLCASRDSVLGTDTQYFGPGTRLTVL.

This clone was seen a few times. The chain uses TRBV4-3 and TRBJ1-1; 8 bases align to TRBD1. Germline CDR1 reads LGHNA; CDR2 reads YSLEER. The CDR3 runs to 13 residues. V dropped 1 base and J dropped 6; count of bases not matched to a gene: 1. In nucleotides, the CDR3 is TGCGCCAGCAGCCAAGCAGGGGGCCCTGAAGCTTTCTTT. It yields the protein CASSQAGGPEAFF.

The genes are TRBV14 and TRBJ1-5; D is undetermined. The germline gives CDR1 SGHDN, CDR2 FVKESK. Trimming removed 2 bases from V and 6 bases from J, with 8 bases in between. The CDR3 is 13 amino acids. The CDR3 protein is CASSQYSGQPQHF. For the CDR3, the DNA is TGTGCCAGCAGCCAATACAGTGGTCAGCCCCAGCATTTT.

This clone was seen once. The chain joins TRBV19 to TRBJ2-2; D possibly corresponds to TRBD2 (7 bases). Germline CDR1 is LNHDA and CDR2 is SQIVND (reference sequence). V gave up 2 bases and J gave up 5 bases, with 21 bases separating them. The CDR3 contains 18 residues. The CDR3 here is CASSITGIQRGITGELFF. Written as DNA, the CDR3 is TGTGCCAGTAGTATAACAGGGATCCAGCGGGGAATAACCGGGGAGCTGTTTTTT.

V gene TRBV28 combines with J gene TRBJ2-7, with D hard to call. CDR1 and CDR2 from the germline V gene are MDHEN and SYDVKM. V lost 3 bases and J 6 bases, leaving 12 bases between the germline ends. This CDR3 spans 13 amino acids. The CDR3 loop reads CASSFPWAGEQYF. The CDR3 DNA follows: TGTGCCAGCAGTTTCCCCTGGGCAGGCGAGCAGTACTTC.

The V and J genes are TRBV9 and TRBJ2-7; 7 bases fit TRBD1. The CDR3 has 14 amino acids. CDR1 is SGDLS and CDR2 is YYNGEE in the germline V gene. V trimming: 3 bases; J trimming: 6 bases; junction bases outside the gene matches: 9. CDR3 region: CASSAQGQSSEQYF. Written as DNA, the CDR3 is TGTGCCAGCAGCGCACAGGGACAGTCGAGCGAGCAGTACTTC. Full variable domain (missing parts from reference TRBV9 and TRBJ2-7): DSGVTQTPKHLITATGQRVTLRCSPRSGDLSVYWYQQSLDQGLQFLIQYYNGEERAKGNILERFSAQQFPDLHSELNLSSLELGDSALYFCASSAQGQSSEQYFGPGTRLTVT.

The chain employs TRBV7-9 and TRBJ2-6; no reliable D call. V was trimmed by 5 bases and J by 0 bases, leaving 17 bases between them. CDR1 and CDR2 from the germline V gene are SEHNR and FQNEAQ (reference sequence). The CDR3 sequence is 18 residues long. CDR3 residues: CASSPPLGLYSGANVLTF. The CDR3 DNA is TGTGCCAGCAGCCCCCCTCTAGGTCTGTACTCTGGGGCCAACGTCCTGACTTTC.

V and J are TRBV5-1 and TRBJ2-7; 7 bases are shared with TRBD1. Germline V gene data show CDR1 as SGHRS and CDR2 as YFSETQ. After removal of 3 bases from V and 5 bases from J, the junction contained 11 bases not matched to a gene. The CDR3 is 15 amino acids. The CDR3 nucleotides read TGCGCCAGCAGCTATGGGCAGGGGGTTGCCAACGAGCAGTACTTC. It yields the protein CASSYGQGVANEQYF.

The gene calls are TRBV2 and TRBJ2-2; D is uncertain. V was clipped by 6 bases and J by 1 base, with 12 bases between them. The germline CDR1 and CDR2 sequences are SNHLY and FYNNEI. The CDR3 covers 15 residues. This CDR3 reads CASRTSWVNTGELFF. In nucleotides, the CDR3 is TGTGCCAGCAGGACATCGTGGGTGAACACCGGGGAGCTGTTTTTT.

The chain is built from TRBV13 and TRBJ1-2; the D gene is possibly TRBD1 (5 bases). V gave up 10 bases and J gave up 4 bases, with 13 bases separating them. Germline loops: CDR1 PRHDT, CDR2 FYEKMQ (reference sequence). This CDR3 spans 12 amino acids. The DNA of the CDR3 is TGTGCCACCCCAAGGGGCGGCTATGGCTACACCTTC. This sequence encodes CATPRGGYGYTF.

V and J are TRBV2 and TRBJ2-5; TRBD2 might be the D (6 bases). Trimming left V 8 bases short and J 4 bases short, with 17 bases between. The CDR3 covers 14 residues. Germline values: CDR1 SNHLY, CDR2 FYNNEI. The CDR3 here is CASSLEGTRETQYF. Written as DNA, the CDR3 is TGTGCCAGCTCTTTGGAGGGAACGAGAGAGACCCAGTACTTC.